The subject of this entry is one TCR beta chain. Original processing methods: Reference gene primer amplification gave estimated nucleated cell counts. TCRdb keeps only in-frame clones here, not all; method: immunoSEQ multiplex PCR. D and trimming come from the DNA, and the V and J calls and clone size come from that table. Altogether 70,000 to 85,000 clones are present, approximately 82% being singletons, with the ten largest covering 30% to 45%. Germline CDR1 is SGHTA and CDR2 is FQGNSA. V was shortened by 5 bases and J by 2 bases, with 13 bases between the two germline ends. The CDR3 runs to 14 residues. This specimen belongs to a study of blood T cell repertoires in COVID-19. Study at large: Sites in the United States, Italy and Spain provided acute and convalescent COVID-19 samples. The analysed material was cDNA or gDNA that came from T cells, B-cell-depleted T cells, or PBMCs.

The J gene is TRBJ2-7, the V gene TRBV7-2; D possibly corresponds to TRBD1 (7 bases). This TCR came from a man aged 80 or over with active or convalescent COVID-19. Sequencing was done on a sample of peripheral blood. CDR3 DNA: TGTGCCAGCAGCCCGACTAGGGGGCCCTACGAGCAGTACTTC. Translating gives CASSPTRGPYEQYF.